The text below deals with one T cell receptor (beta chain). Its specificity is not known. CDR1 is SEHNR, CDR2 FQNEAQ, per germline (reference sequence). This CDR3 comprises 16 residues. V dropped 1 base and J dropped 2 bases, with 13 bases sitting between them. This sample is part of a study of cytomegalovirus exposure and HLA in healthy donors. Here immunoSEQ multiplex PCR was the method, and the copy in TCRdb shows in-frame clones only, minus some. The sample holds some 240,000 clones; 80% to 90% are singletons and the top ten take about 2%. The donors formed part of the approximately 130-subject validation cohort, distinct from the roughly 600-subject first cohort. Study results and limitations: It was found in a later analysis that first-cohort TCR clusters tended to co-occur in the 120 validation repertoires. Reports credit the classifier with highly specific, highly sensitive diagnosis of cytomegalovirus status.

This sequence joins TRBV7-9 and TRBJ2-3, with a tentative D call TRBD2 (6 bases). Specimen: PBMCs. This receptor was obtained from a woman in her late teens or twenties in good health and CMV-seropositive. For the CDR3, the DNA is TGTGCCAGCAGCTTAGTGTCGGGGGAATACACAGATACGCAGTATTTT. It is translated as CASSLVSGEYTDTQYF.